A selection of T cell receptor beta chains follows, all from one sample in a study of shared clonotypes between healthy human individuals. Assay used: immunoSEQ multiplex PCR; TCRdb lists only in-frame clones, some missing. This table holds about 2.4 million clones, approximately 94% found once. Sequencing was done on a sample of naive CD4+ T cells from PBMCs. These TCRs come from a man between 18 and 29 years old in good health. Some clones in this sample may be carry-over from other donors' samples. CDR3s include the opening cysteine and the closing phenylalanine or tryptophan.

V gene	J gene	CDR3 protein
TRBV18	TRBJ1-2	CASQTGVDYGYTF
TRBV16	TRBJ1-5	CASSLVPLNSNQPQHF
TRBV7-2	TRBJ2-1	CASVLRSSYNEQFF
TRBV9	TRBJ1-4	CASSVGGIRTNEKLFF
TRBV7-2	TRBJ1-3	CASSSDRGSRTIYF
TRBV10-3	TRBJ2-4	CAISGSGGPKNIQYF
TRBV30	TRBJ1-2	CAWRGGQGDYGYTF
TRBV9	TRBJ2-2	CASSVVQANTGELFF
TRBV7-6	TRBJ1-4	CASSLGPGRTNEKLFF
TRBV4-3	TRBJ1-5	CASSQDLWGASGQPQHF
TRBV5-4	TRBJ2-7	CASSWYRAHQYEQYF
TRBV11-2	TRBJ1-6	CASSPPTGGNSPLHF
TRBV6-5	TRBJ2-1	CASSYGDRALGEQFF
TRBV4-1	TRBJ2-7	CASSHWPTSGSPYEQYF
TRBV7-2	TRBJ1-1	CASSLRGNTEAFF
TRBV28	TRBJ2-1	CASTGFDSTLDPSSYNEQFF
TRBV28	TRBJ1-5	CASSSTGAVNQPQHF
TRBV5-1	TRBJ2-1	CASSLGDLGGYNEQFF
TRBV19	TRBJ2-6	CASSIGPRQGGSSRANVLTF
TRBV5-6	TRBJ2-1	CASSPGTGGAFGNEQFF
TRBV6-1	TRBJ2-7	CASSWTSGTSYEQYF
TRBV27	TRBJ1-2	CASSLSQPSSGYTF
TRBV7-2	TRBJ2-2	CASSLFSSANTGELFF
TRBV29-1	TRBJ2-1	CSVGGGPPVYNEQFF
TRBV18	TRBJ2-7	CASSPGGPYEQYF
TRBV6-1	TRBJ2-1	CASSEEGTAAGGTYNEQFF
TRBV5-1	TRBJ2-3	CASSQARAGDTQYF
TRBV6-6	TRBJ2-1	CASNGQGPPRDEQFF
TRBV9	TRBJ2-1	CASSAAGDDVNEQFF
TRBV20-1	TRBJ2-1	CSAMLHEQFF
TRBV7-9	TRBJ2-7	CASSHAHPGLAGTYEQYF
TRBV7-3	TRBJ2-1	CASSPTGTSPHNEQFF
TRBV5-1	TRBJ2-3	CASSLVGRRPDTQYF
TRBV5-8	TRBJ2-7	CASSLGDTSYEQYF
TRBV28	TRBJ2-6	CASSKDRDGVLTF
TRBV29-1	TRBJ2-7	CSVPWRDEQYF
TRBV7-2	TRBJ2-7	CASSLVFRATTYEQYF
TRBV10-3	TRBJ1-1	CAIRNEGPTEAFF
TRBV11-2	TRBJ1-1	CASSRRQGGSMNTEAFF
TRBV18	TRBJ2-3	CASSPLTGPPLGTDTQYF
TRBV7-2	TRBJ2-7	CASSPFPDEAYEQYF
TRBV6-5	TRBJ2-7	CASSYWGQGAIYEQYF
TRBV5-1	TRBJ2-2	CASRFLAGGPGTGELFF
TRBV6-4	TRBJ2-4	CASSVDRGANIQYF
TRBV5-1	TRBJ1-2	CASSPVSGTGYGYTF
TRBV5-4	TRBJ1-2	CASSPRAVANYGYTF
TRBV9	TRBJ1-1	CASSAQGWNTEAFF
TRBV7-3	.	CASSLAPLGQAYEQYF
TRBV9	TRBJ2-7	CASSANGQATYEQYF